What follows are 27 T cell receptor beta chains derived from one specimen sequenced in a study of blood T cell repertoires in COVID-19. Clones were read by immunoSEQ multiplex PCR, and TCRdb kept only the in-frame ones, dropping some. Of 250,000 to 300,000 clones listed, approximately 86% were seen once; the top ten hold around 14%. Material: peripheral blood. The receptors here all came from a woman in her seventies with COVID-19, enrolled during active disease.

The J gene is TRBJ2-3, the V gene TRBV10-3, with 9 bases identical to TRBD2. The CDR3 has 17 residues. V lost 4 bases to trimming and J lost 3 bases; unmatched junction nucleotides: 11. Germline CDR1 and CDR2: ENHRY and SYGVKD. The CDR3 nucleotides are TGTGCCATCAGTGGGAGCTATAGCGGGGGCGATACAGATACGCAGTATTTT. Amino acid sequence: CAISGSYSGGDTDTQYF.

The chain joins TRBV27 to TRBJ1-2; tentative D call: TRBD1 (5 bases). Between the trimmed V and J ends, which lost 3 bases and 2 bases, there was a span of 25 bases. The CDR3 has 19 residues. Germline V CDR1 and CDR2: MNHEY, SMNVEV (reference sequence). The DNA of the CDR3 is TGTGCCAGCAGTTTTTCCACCCTCGGGGGTGATTTTAAAAACTATGGCTACACCTTC. It yields the protein CASSFSTLGGDFKNYGYTF.

CDR3 DNA sequence: TGCGCCAGCAGTCATGGCGGACAGGGCAATAATGAAAAACTGTTTTTT. Protein: CASSHGGQGNNEKLFF. The chain uses TRBV23-1 and TRBJ1-4; 8 bases are shared with TRBD1. TRBV23-1 is labeled an ORF, and its function is uncertain. The CDR3 covers 16 residues. Trimming removed 3 bases from V and 4 bases from J; junction bases left unmatched: 7.

The chain links TRBV19 to TRBJ1-2; D is possibly TRBD1 (6 bases). With 7 bases removed from V and 8 bases from J, the gap between germline ends came to 14 bases. Germline loops: CDR1 LNHDA, CDR2 SQIVND (reference sequence). The length of the CDR3 is 12 residues. CDR3 sequence: CASMTGQFGYTF. CDR3 bases: TGTGCCAGTATGACAGGACAGTTCGGCTACACCTTC.

This chain connects TRBV7-8 to TRBJ2-3, with unresolved D. The CDR3 is made up of 16 amino acids. Germline V gives CDR1 SGHVS, CDR2 FQNEAQ. V shed 1 base and J shed 0 bases, with 11 bases lying between them. The DNA of the CDR3 is TGTGCCAGCAGCTTAGAACAGTACTCTAGCACAGATACGCAGTATTTT. Its protein product is CASSLEQYSSTDTQYF.

J is TRBJ1-4 and V is TRBV5-1; tentatively, D is TRBD1 (5 bases). The germline V and J ends were trimmed by 4 bases and 4 bases, with 11 bases remaining between them. Germline V lookup: CDR1 SGHRS, CDR2 YFSETQ. The CDR3 has 14 amino acids. Here the CDR3 reads CASSRDSLNEKLFF. In nucleotides, the CDR3 is TGCGCCAGCAGCAGAGACAGCCTTAATGAAAAACTGTTTTTT.

In this sample, this clone turned up once. The chain employs TRBV5-1 and TRBJ1-2; no definite D call. Germline V gene lookup returns CDR1 SGHRS and CDR2 YFSETQ. This CDR3 spans 15 amino acids. With 3 bases removed from V and 5 bases from J, the gap between germline ends came to 17 bases. The CDR3 protein is CASSYSPKEDYGYTF. The CDR3 DNA is TGCGCCAGCAGCTACAGCCCCAAGGAGGATTATGGCTACACCTTC.

CDR3 DNA: TGTGCCAGCAGTTACTCGGACAGCTCTGGAAACACCATATATTTT. This codes for CASSYSDSSGNTIYF. The chain is built from TRBV6-6 and TRBJ1-3, with D possibly being TRBD1 (6 bases). Trimming took 0 bases from V and 0 from J, leaving 6 bases between them. CDR1 is MNHNY and CDR2 is SVGAGI in the germline V gene (reference sequence). The CDR3 runs to 15 residues.

This chain connects TRBV7-3 to TRBJ1-2, with D unresolved. There are 13 residues in the CDR3. Deletions cut 6 bases from V and 8 bases from J, with 16 bases between. CDR1 and CDR2 from the germline V gene are SGHTA and FQGTGA. The CDR3 nucleotides are TGTGCCAGCAGGGGCACAGCTGTACGAGGCTACACCTTC. Translated: CASRGTAVRGYTF. Complete variable domain (other parts from reference TRBV7-3 and TRBJ1-2): GAGVSQTPSNKVTEKGKYVELRCDPISGHTALYWYRQSLGQGPEFLIYFQGTGAADDSGLPNDRFFAVRPEGSVSTLKIQRTERGDSAVYLCASRGTAVRGYTFGSGTRLTVV.

This chain uses TRBV5-1 with TRBJ2-1, with 8 bases that match TRBD2. With V trimmed by 6 bases and J by 4 bases, 9 bases remained unmatched. Germline V gives CDR1 SGHRS, CDR2 YFSETQ. The CDR3 contains 15 residues. The CDR3 bases are TGCGCCAGCATGCTCGGGGGGGCCGTATACAATGAGCAGTTCTTC. This sequence encodes CASMLGGAVYNEQFF.

The chain carries TRBV6-6 and TRBJ2-2; tentatively, D is TRBD1 (6 bases). This CDR3 is 15 amino acids long. Trimming took off 5 bases at V and 4 bases at J, with 14 bases between the two ends. Germline lookup yields CDR1 MNHNY and CDR2 SVGAGI (reference sequence). CDR3 nucleotides: TGTGCCAGCAGTCTTCGGGACACTGGCACCGGGGAGCTGTTTTTT. Its protein product is CASSLRDTGTGELFF.

The V gene is TRBV6-5, the J gene TRBJ1-4, with TRBD1 identical over 7 bases. The germline gives CDR1 MNHEY, CDR2 SVGAGI. Unmatched junction bases numbered 3, after V lost 0 bases and J lost 8 bases. This CDR3 spans 14 amino acids. The CDR3 spells CASSYSSGGEKLFF. DNA of the CDR3: TGTGCCAGCAGTTACTCATCAGGGGGGGAAAAACTGTTTTTT.

The V call is TRBV5-6, the J call TRBJ1-1; weak D call: TRBD1 (6 bases). Trimming shortened V by 1 base and J by 5 bases, and 12 bases separated the two germline ends. The CDR3 runs 14 residues. The germline V gene encodes CDR1 SGHDT and CDR2 YYEEEE. CDR3 region: CASSLLQGGTEAFF. The CDR3 bases are TGTGCCAGCAGCTTGTTACAGGGTGGGACTGAAGCTTTCTTT. Supplemented by reference TRBV5-6 and TRBJ1-1, the full variable domain reads DAGVTQSPTHLIKTRGQQVTLRCSPKSGHDTVSWYQQALGQGPQFIFQYYEEEERQRGNFPDRFSGHQFPNYSSELNVNALLLGDSALYLCASSLLQGGTEAFFGQGTRLTVV.

The genes are TRBV6-5 and TRBJ2-3; 9 nucleotides match TRBD1. This CDR3 has 13 residues. Germline CDR1 and CDR2: MNHEY and SVGAGI. Trimming at V came to 11 bases and at J to 2 bases, leaving 5 bases not matched to a gene. The CDR3 reads CAGGQGITDTQYF. The CDR3, as DNA: TGTGCCGGAGGACAGGGGATCACAGATACGCAGTATTTT.

This chain connects TRBV6-5 to TRBJ2-5, with a weak D call TRBD2 (6 bases). Trimming removed 8 bases at V and 4 bases at J, with 14 bases between. The CDR3 length is 13 residues. In germline, CDR1 is MNHEY, CDR2 SVGAGI. The CDR3, as DNA: TGTGCCAGCGTTAACCGGGAGCGAGAGACCCAGTACTTC. Protein sequence: CASVNRERETQYF.

On this clone: One junction end does not reproduce the germline sequence, and a read error may be involved. The V gene is TRBV7-3, the J gene TRBJ1-1; D possibly corresponds to TRBD1 (5 bases). CDR1 and CDR2 (germline): SGHTA, FQGTGA. The CDR3 spans 14 residues. The CDR3 is CASSLQGMNTEAFF. The DNA of the CDR3 is TGTGCCAGCAGCTTACAGGGCATGAACACCGAAGCTTTCTTT.

The sample holds many counts of this clone. The chain has TRBV28 and TRBJ1-5, with a tentative D call TRBD1 (6 bases). Germline lookup yields CDR1 MDHEN and CDR2 SYDVKM. The CDR3 is made up of 14 amino acids. Between the trimmed V and J ends, which lost 2 bases and 1 base, there was a span of 6 bases. The CDR3 loop is CASSLGTSNQPQHF. The DNA of the CDR3 is TGTGCCAGCAGTTTAGGGACAAGCAATCAGCCCCAGCATTTT. The full variable domain, its missing parts supplied by reference TRBV28 and TRBJ1-5, is DVKVTQSSRYLVKRTGEKVFLECVQDMDHENMFWYRQDPGLGLRLIYFSYDVKMKEKGDIPEGYSVSREKKERFSLILESASTNQTSMYLCASSLGTSNQPQHFGDGTRLSIL.

This CDR3 is CASSSQDSLVDGYTF. The CDR3 DNA sequence: TGTGCCAGCAGTTCCCAGGACAGCTTGGTGGATGGCTACACCTTC. The V call is TRBV28, the J call TRBJ1-2, with D possibly being TRBD1 (6 bases). V lost 4 bases, J lost 6 bases, and 18 bases lay in between. Germline loops: CDR1 MDHEN, CDR2 SYDVKM. The CDR3 contains 15 residues.

The V call is TRBV10-2, the J call TRBJ2-1; 11 bases line up with TRBD2. The CDR3 runs 15 residues. V trimming: 5 bases; J trimming: 10 bases; junction bases outside the gene matches: 10. The germline V gene encodes CDR1 WSHSY and CDR2 SAAADI. The CDR3 region is CASSTGTSGGGEQFF. The CDR3 DNA reads TGCGCCAGCAGTACCGGGACTAGCGGAGGAGGGGAGCAGTTCTTC.

This rearrangement joins TRBV28 to TRBJ1-4; TRBD1 matches at 11 bases. The CDR3 is 16 amino acids. Germline CDR1 and CDR2: MDHEN and SYDVKM. V dropped 1 base and J dropped 7; count of bases not matched to a gene: 5. CDR3 protein: CASSLSGTGGVEKLFF. DNA for the CDR3: TGTGCCAGCAGTTTATCGGGGACAGGGGGAGTTGAAAAACTGTTTTTT. Filled out from reference TRBV28 and TRBJ1-4, the complete variable domain reads DVKVTQSSRYLVKRTGEKVFLECVQDMDHENMFWYRQDPGLGLRLIYFSYDVKMKEKGDIPEGYSVSREKKERFSLILESASTNQTSMYLCASSLSGTGGVEKLFFGSGTQLSVL.

The V call is TRBV29-1, the J call TRBJ1-2; TRBD1 aligns across 9 bases. J gave up 8 bases and V 7 bases, and 17 bases lay outside the gene matches. There are 15 residues in the CDR3. Germline V gene lookup returns CDR1 SQVTM and CDR2 ANQGSEA. CDR3 region: CSANWGQGFSGGYTF. CDR3 nucleotides: TGCAGCGCTAACTGGGGACAGGGATTTTCGGGGGGCTACACCTTC.

The gene calls are TRBV7-9 and TRBJ1-2; possibly TRBD1 for D (6 bases). Germline CDR1 is SEHNR and CDR2 is FQNEAQ (reference sequence). Trimming stripped 5 bases from V and 6 bases from J, with 16 bases between. This CDR3 is 14 amino acids long. CDR3 nucleotide sequence: TGTGCCAGCAGCCGGACAGCCCCTAAAGATGGCTACACCTTC. Translation gives CASSRTAPKDGYTF.

This clone is a singleton in its sample. The chain joins TRBV24-1 to TRBJ1-6; D ambiguous. The CDR3 has 13 residues. Germline V gene sequence: CDR1 KGHDR, CDR2 SFDVKD. V gave up 3 bases and J gave up 10 bases, with 9 bases separating them. The CDR3 region has the DNA TGTGCCACCAGTGATCTCACGGGATCACCCCTCCACTTT. It encodes CATSDLTGSPLHF.

The genes are TRBV28 and TRBJ1-5, with D possibly matching TRBD1 (5 bases). Trimming cost V 6 bases and J 7 bases, with 19 bases left between them. The CDR3 has 15 amino acids. Per the germline V gene, CDR1 is MDHEN and CDR2 is SYDVKM. The CDR3 loop is CASRPGGQSMQPQHF. CDR3 in DNA: TGTGCCAGCAGACCTGGTGGACAATCGATGCAGCCCCAGCATTTT. The whole variable domain, remainder taken from reference TRBV28 and TRBJ1-5, is DVKVTQSSRYLVKRTGEKVFLECVQDMDHENMFWYRQDPGLGLRLIYFSYDVKMKEKGDIPEGYSVSREKKERFSLILESASTNQTSMYLCASRPGGQSMQPQHFGDGTRLSIL.

This rearrangement joins TRBV21-1 to TRBJ2-3; no DNA check was done on the table's D call, TRBD2. TRBV21-1 is classified as a pseudogene. This CDR3 has 17 amino acids. The CDR3 protein is CASSKCRLAGGRDTQYF. CDR3 sequence (DNA): TGTGCCAGCAGCAAATGTCGGTTAGCGGGGGGGCGCGATACGCAGTATTTT.

The gene calls are TRBV3-1 (or the pseudogene TRBV3-2) and TRBJ1-2, with 7 positions matching TRBD1. The CDR3 extends over 15 amino acids. J was trimmed by 2 bases and V by 3 bases; bases with no gene match: 6. Germline V gives CDR1 LGHDT, CDR2 YNNKEL (reference sequence). The CDR3 nucleotides are TGTGCCAGCAGCCAGGCAGACAGGGTAAACTATGGCTACACCTTC. Translated: CASSQADRVNYGYTF.

This clone was counted between two and nine times. The V gene is TRBV7-3, the J gene TRBJ1-1, with D tentatively TRBD1 (5 bases). Looked up from germline, CDR1 is SGHTA and CDR2 is FQGTGA. V was clipped by 4 bases and J by 7 bases, with 16 bases between them. CDR3 size: 14 residues. CDR3 sequence (DNA): TGTGCCAGCAGCTCCTCCGGGGGGACGGATGAAGCTTTCTTT. Its translation: CASSSSGGTDEAFF.